Below are 13 T cell receptor beta chains sequenced from a single sample in a study of T cell responses to AZD1222 COVID-19 vaccine. Sequencing used immunoSEQ multiplex PCR; TCRdb keeps in-frame clones, though not all of them. Of under 170,000 clones in the sample, 90% to 95% were seen once. Material: peripheral blood, obtained on day 0 of AZD1222 vaccination. These TCRs come from an adult in good health.

CDR3: CAWMEIGANVLTF. As DNA, the CDR3 is TGTGCCTGGATGGAAATCGGGGCCAACGTCCTGACTTTC. V gene TRBV30 combines with J gene TRBJ2-6; D is unclear. CDR3 length equals 13 residues. V was shortened by 4 bases and J by 4 bases, with 8 bases between the two germline ends. Germline CDR1 GTSNPN, CDR2 SVGIG (reference sequence).

This chain links TRBV28 with TRBJ1-4; 7 bases are a match to TRBD1. The CDR3 sequence is 14 residues long. V was pared by 5 bases and J by 4 bases, with 4 bases of the junction left unmatched. The germline gives CDR1 MDHEN, CDR2 SYDVKM. CDR3 amino acids: CASSLGTVNEKLFF. The CDR3 DNA follows: TGTGCCAGCAGTCTAGGGACAGTTAATGAAAAACTGTTTTTT.

The chain links TRBV27 to TRBJ1-5, with D perhaps TRBD1 (5 bases). Trimming took 6 bases from V and 2 from J, leaving 14 bases between them. The CDR3 loop spans 15 amino acids. CDR1 and CDR2 (germline): MNHEY, SMNVEV (reference sequence). CDR3 DNA sequence: TGTGCCAGCAGGGGGGGGGTTGTTGGCAATCAGCCCCAGCATTTT. It is translated as CASRGGVVGNQPQHF.

V gene TRBV3-1 (or the pseudogene TRBV3-2) combines with J gene TRBJ2-1, with D possibly matching TRBD2 (6 bases). Trimming cost V 4 bases and J 4 bases, with 11 bases left between them. The CDR3 totals 14 residues. Germline values: CDR1 LGHDT, CDR2 YNNKEL (reference sequence). The CDR3 region has the DNA TGTGCCAGCAGCCGTGGGGCGGGGTACAATGAGCAGTTCTTC. It translates to CASSRGAGYNEQFF.

The chain combines TRBV25-1 with TRBJ1-2; D gene uncertain. CDR1 is MGHDK, CDR2 SYGVNS, per germline. The CDR3 is made up of 14 amino acids. V was trimmed by 5 bases and J by 4 bases, leaving 14 bases between them. This chain's CDR3 is CASSTQTDAYGYTF. CDR3 bases: TGTGCCAGCAGTACCCAGACGGACGCCTATGGCTACACCTTC.

This clone has only one observation. This sequence joins TRBV12-5 and TRBJ1-3; perhaps TRBD1 as D (6 bases). The CDR3 extends over 12 amino acids. Germline V lookup: CDR1 LGHNT, CDR2 FRNRAP. V was clipped by 5 bases and J by 7 bases, with 9 bases between them. The CDR3 DNA reads TGTGCTAGTGGTGCCGGACAGAACACCATATATTTT. This codes for CASGAGQNTIYF.

The CDR3 loop reads CASSFTGINEKLFF. The CDR3 nucleotides read TGCGCCAGCAGCTTCACAGGGATAAATGAAAAACTGTTTTTT. The chain combines TRBV5-1 with TRBJ1-4; TRBD1 is a possible D gene (6 bases). Trimming cost V 2 bases and J 5 bases, with 10 bases left between them. Germline V gene sequence: CDR1 SGHRS, CDR2 YFSETQ. The CDR3 extends over 14 amino acids.

The chain's CDR3 is CASSPQRVSNTEAFF. The CDR3 nucleotides read TGTGCCAGCAGTCCCCAGAGGGTATCGAACACTGAAGCTTTCTTT. V is TRBV6-5 and J is TRBJ1-1; the D is unclear. The germline gives CDR1 MNHEY, CDR2 SVGAGI. The CDR3 sequence is 15 residues long. Trimming took 5 bases from V and 1 from J, leaving 14 bases between them.

The chain is built from TRBV6-6 and TRBJ1-2; 9 nucleotides line up with TRBD1. Trimming at V came to 7 bases and at J to 4 bases, leaving 10 bases not matched to a gene. The V gene's germline CDR1 is MNHNY and CDR2 SVGAGI (reference sequence). The CDR3 is made up of 15 amino acids. CDR3 sequence (DNA): TGTGCCAGCACCGAACGGGACAGGGCGTCCTATGGCTACACCTTC. Translated, it gives CASTERDRASYGYTF.

V is TRBV19 and J is TRBJ2-2, with D possibly matching TRBD1 (5 bases). The CDR3 has 13 residues. CDR1 and CDR2 (germline): LNHDA, SQIVND (reference sequence). Trimming cost V 6 bases and J 5 bases, with 10 bases left between them. In nucleotides, the CDR3 is TGTGCCAGTAGGCAAGGGGTGACCGGGGAGCTGTTTTTT. It is translated as CASRQGVTGELFF.

The rearrangement joins TRBV7-9 to TRBJ1-2; unclear D gene. CDR1 and CDR2 from the germline V gene are SEHNR and FQNEAQ (reference sequence). This CDR3 is 12 amino acids long. Trimming removed 1 base at V and 10 bases at J, with 10 bases between. The CDR3 spells CASSLDSTAYTF. The CDR3 region has the DNA TGTGCCAGCAGCTTAGACTCGACTGCCTACACCTTC. The whole variable domain, remainder taken from reference TRBV7-9 and TRBJ1-2, is DTGVSQNPRHKITKRGQNVTFRCDPISEHNRLYWYRQTLGQGPEFLTYFQNEAQLEKSRLLSDRFSAERPKGSFSTLEIQRTEQGDSAMYLCASSLDSTAYTFGSGTRLTVV.

V and J are TRBV21-1 and TRBJ2-6; the table assigns TRBD1, which was not confirmed against the DNA. TRBV21-1 is termed a pseudogene. The CDR3 runs to 18 residues. This chain's CDR3 is CASSKVGTRGSGANVLTF. DNA for the CDR3: TGTGCCAGCAGCAAAGTTGGGACACGGGGATCTGGGGCCAACGTCCTGACTTTC.

The chain uses TRBV4-3 and TRBJ2-7, with 11 bases matching TRBD2. From germline, CDR1 is LGHNA and CDR2 YSLEER. With V trimmed by 0 bases and J by 1 base, 5 bases remained unmatched. The CDR3 has 17 amino acids. CDR3 in amino acids: CASSQELAGAGSYEQYV. The CDR3 DNA is TGCGCCAGCAGCCAAGAACTAGCGGGAGCTGGGTCCTACGAGCAGTACGTC.